These 29 T cell receptor beta chains were all obtained from the same sample, sequenced in a study of sequential checkpoint blockade in melanoma. Treatment defined: randomized to nivolumab then ipilimumab (arm A) or the reverse (arm B). Here immunoSEQ multiplex PCR was the method, and the copy in TCRdb shows in-frame clones only, minus some. This sample has about 11,000 clones, with around 27% found just once. The sequenced sample was tumor tissue (inferred from file names), obtained from a patient given nivolumab and ipilimumab in sequence. The receptors here all came from a human donor with melanoma.

The rearrangement uses TRBV18 and TRBJ2-5; D uncertain. Trimming shortened V by 3 bases and J by 0 bases, and 20 bases separated the two germline ends. Germline CDR1 KGHSH, CDR2 LQKENI. This CDR3 has 18 residues. The CDR3, as DNA: TGTGCCAGCTCACCCCCGGCACCCGGTGGAAGCAACCAAGAGACCCAGTACTTC. It translates to CASSPPAPGGSNQETQYF.

This clone appeared a few times. The rearrangement uses TRBV7-2 and TRBJ2-1; weak D call: TRBD1 (6 bases). There are 15 residues in the CDR3. Trimming took off 5 bases at V and 1 base at J, with 12 bases between the two ends. Looked up from germline, CDR1 is SGHTA and CDR2 is FQGNSA. The CDR3: CASSARGLSYNEQFF. The CDR3 region has the DNA TGTGCCAGCAGCGCTAGGGGGTTATCCTACAATGAGCAGTTCTTC.

This chain links TRBV5-1 with TRBJ1-1, with D possibly being TRBD1 (5 bases). Germline CDR1 reads SGHRS; CDR2 reads YFSETQ. The V gene lost 3 bases and the J gene lost 0 bases, with 9 bases spanning the gap. The CDR3 contains 14 residues. CDR3 DNA sequence: TGCGCCAGCAGCTGGGAGGGGATGAACACTGAAGCTTTCTTT. Residues: CASSWEGMNTEAFF.

In its sample, this clone was seen once. The chain couples TRBV19 to TRBJ1-1; D is perhaps TRBD1 (5 bases). The germline gives CDR1 LNHDA, CDR2 SQIVND (reference sequence). CDR3 length: 13 residues. Deletions cut 4 bases from V and 4 bases from J, with 10 bases between. Written as DNA, the CDR3 is TGTGCCAGTAGTACTCAGAGGGGCACTGAAGCTTTCTTT. Its translation is CASSTQRGTEAFF.

This clone showed up just a few times. The chain joins TRBV6-8 to TRBJ2-1; the D gene is possibly TRBD1 (5 bases). V lost 6 bases to trimming and J lost 2 bases, with 14 bases between them. Germline-derived CDR1 and CDR2 are MNHGY and SAAAGT. This CDR3 is built from 15 residues. CDR3 bases: TGTGCCAGCAGCCGCAGGGATGAGGCCTACAATGAGCAGTTCTTC. It specifies CASSRRDEAYNEQFF.

The rearrangement links TRBV11-3 to TRBJ1-6; 11 bases fit TRBD1. Germline lookup yields CDR1 SGHNT and CDR2 YENEEA. The ends lost 1 base at V and 2 bases at J; junction bases unmatched: 4. The CDR3 is made up of 18 amino acids. The CDR3 loop reads CASSLGGTGGTYNSPLHF. The CDR3 region has the DNA TGTGCCAGCAGCTTAGGAGGGACAGGGGGGACCTATAATTCACCCCTCCACTTT.

The V gene is TRBV18, the J gene TRBJ1-5, with 9 bases lining up with TRBD1. This CDR3 is built from 15 residues. The germline gives CDR1 KGHSH, CDR2 LQKENI. V lost 6 bases, J lost 6 bases, and 9 bases stayed unmatched. This CDR3 is CASSQGTGFGQPQHF. The CDR3 DNA is TGTGCCAGCTCCCAGGGGACAGGGTTCGGTCAGCCCCAGCATTTT.

This clone has just a few counts. The chain combines TRBV4-1 with TRBJ1-6; no firm D call. The CDR3 runs 17 residues. Trimming removed 4 bases from V and 4 bases from J, with 17 bases in between. Germline V gene lookup returns CDR1 MGHRA and CDR2 YSYEKL. CDR3 amino acids: CASSLSAEESYNSPLHF. DNA for the CDR3: TGCGCCAGCAGCCTTTCAGCTGAGGAATCGTATAATTCACCCCTCCACTTT.

The chain recombines TRBV1 with TRBJ2-3; whether TRBD1, the table's D call, matches the DNA was not checked. TRBV1 counts as a pseudogene. The CDR3 extends over 13 amino acids. The CDR3: CASSQQSPDTQYF. The CDR3 DNA follows: TGCGCCAGCAGCCAACAGTCCCCCGATACGCAGTATTTT.

There are a few counts of this clone. The J gene is TRBJ1-2, the V gene TRBV10-3; 7 bases map to TRBD1. Trimming at V came to 2 bases and at J to 4 bases, leaving 4 bases not matched to a gene. The CDR3 covers 14 residues. CDR1 and CDR2 from the germline V gene are ENHRY and SYGVKD. The CDR3 DNA reads TGTGCCATCAGTGAGGGAGGGGGCACCTATGGCTACACCTTC. Its protein is CAISEGGGTYGYTF.

This clone was seen only a few times. The chain has TRBV6-8 and TRBJ1-4, with D unclear. CDR1 is MNHGY and CDR2 is SAAAGT in the germline V gene. This CDR3 comprises 14 residues. The ends were cut back, 4 bases at V and 7 bases at J, with 13 bases in the middle. The CDR3 nucleotides read TGTGCCAGCAGTTCCGGGGAAGAAGGTGAAAAACTGTTTTTT. This codes for CASSSGEEGEKLFF.

V usage is TRBV5-1 and J usage is TRBJ2-3, with D hard to call. In germline, CDR1 is SGHRS, CDR2 YFSETQ. The CDR3 has 15 residues. V gave up 0 bases and J gave up 2 bases, with 10 bases separating them. The CDR3 DNA follows: TGCGCCAGCAGCTTGGAGAGCAGAAACACAGATACGCAGTATTTT. It translates to CASSLESRNTDTQYF.

CDR3: CAWSVLGFGLGVGNTEAFF. CDR3 nucleotides: TGTGCCTGGAGTGTATTAGGTTTTGGGCTTGGAGTCGGGAACACTGAAGCTTTCTTT. The chain joins TRBV30 to TRBJ1-1; D is unresolved. This CDR3 is 19 amino acids long. V lost 0 bases to trimming and J lost 1 base, with 24 bases between them. The germline V gene has CDR1 GTSNPN and CDR2 SVGIG (reference sequence).

This clone was counted ten times or more. This chain connects TRBV11-3 to TRBJ2-3, with D possibly matching TRBD1 (6 bases). This CDR3 spans 16 amino acids. Trimming pared 2 bases from V and 1 base from J, leaving 13 bases between. Per germline, CDR1 SGHNT and CDR2 YENEEA. CDR3: CASSLPQGQGTDTQYF. The CDR3 DNA reads as TGTGCCAGCAGCTTACCCCAGGGACAAGGCACAGATACGCAGTATTTT.

The V call is TRBV30, the J call TRBJ2-7; possible D gene TRBD2, 5 bases. The V gene's germline CDR1 is GTSNPN and CDR2 SVGIG (reference sequence). The CDR3 has 13 amino acids. The V and J ends lost 3 bases and 0 bases respectively, with 9 bases between them. CDR3 protein: CAWSPGVSYEQYF. CDR3 sequence (DNA): TGTGCCTGGAGCCCCGGGGTCTCCTACGAGCAGTACTTC.

V gene TRBV30 combines with J gene TRBJ2-5; D remains unclear. CDR3 size: 13 residues. Per the germline V gene, CDR1 is GTSNPN and CDR2 is SVGIG (reference sequence). V was trimmed by 3 bases and J by 1 base, leaving 9 bases between them. CDR3 DNA sequence: TGTGCCTGGAGCGCTTACACCCAAGAGACCCAGTACTTC. This translates into CAWSAYTQETQYF.

The chain has TRBV11-3 and TRBJ2-3; unclear D gene. Trimming removed 3 bases from V and 1 base from J, with 14 bases in between. The CDR3 runs 16 residues. CDR1 is SGHNT, CDR2 YENEEA, per germline. CDR3 in amino acids: CASSFRPLGGTDTQYF. The DNA for the CDR3 is TGTGCCAGCAGCTTTCGGCCCCTGGGTGGCACAGATACGCAGTATTTT. The whole variable domain, filled in from reference TRBV11-3 and TRBJ2-3, reads EAGVVQSPRYKIIEKKQPVAFWCNPISGHNTLYWYLQNLGQGPELLIRYENEEAVDDSQLPKDRFSAERLKGVDSTLKIQPAELGDSAVYLCASSFRPLGGTDTQYFGPGTRLTVL.

The chain recombines TRBV30 with TRBJ2-1, with TRBD2 as a possible D gene (5 bases). V lost 3 bases and J 13 bases, leaving 19 bases between the germline ends. The germline V gene has CDR1 GTSNPN and CDR2 SVGIG (reference sequence). The CDR3 runs to 13 residues. The CDR3 here is CAWRPGGRGRQFF. The CDR3 region has the DNA TGTGCCTGGAGACCAGGAGGCCGTGGACGTCAGTTCTTC. The full variable domain, in which reference TRBV30 and TRBJ2-1 provide the parts outside the CDR3, is SQTIHQWPATLVQPVGSPLSLECTVEGTSNPNLYWYRQAAGRGLQLLFYSVGIGQISSEVPQNLSASRPQDRQFILSSKKLLLSDSGFYLCAWRPGGRGRQFFGPGTRLTVL.

This chain joins TRBV19 and TRBJ2-2; 10 nucleotides align to TRBD1. The CDR3 runs to 16 residues. CDR1 and CDR2 (germline): LNHDA, SQIVND (reference sequence). The trim removed 7 bases at V and 5 bases at J, leaving 10 bases unmatched. CDR3 DNA: TGTGCCAGTACCCCGAGGGGACAGGGGAGAACCGGGGAGCTGTTTTTT. Translated, it gives CASTPRGQGRTGELFF. Looking up the rest from reference TRBV19 and TRBJ2-2 gives the full variable domain: DGGITQSPKYLFRKEGQNVTLSCEQNLNHDAMYWYRQDPGQGLRLIYYSQIVNDFQKGDIAEGYSVSREKKESFPLTVTSAQKNPTAFYLCASTPRGQGRTGELFFGEGSRLTVL.

V is TRBV5-1 and J is TRBJ1-4; TRBD1 is a possible D gene (6 bases). Germline V gives CDR1 SGHRS, CDR2 YFSETQ. The CDR3 is made up of 15 amino acids. V was cut by 4 bases and J by 8 bases, with 18 bases left in between. CDR3 sequence reads: CASSPVEGVGEKLFF. CDR3 sequence (DNA): TGCGCCAGCAGCCCTGTAGAGGGGGTCGGGGAAAAACTGTTTTTT.

This clone was seen only a few times. Here the CDR3 DNA reads TGTGCCAGCAGTGAAGCCGGAGGACAGATCACCGGGGAGCTGTTTTTT. Protein: CASSEAGGQITGELFF. The rearrangement uses TRBV6-1 and TRBJ2-2, with D tentatively TRBD1 (6 bases). The CDR3 length is 16 residues. Germline CDR1 and CDR2: MNHNS and SASEGT. Trimming removed 0 bases at V and 4 bases at J, with 12 bases between.

The chain couples TRBV5-1 to TRBJ2-3; tentatively, D is TRBD1 (5 bases). Between the trimmed V and J ends, which lost 5 bases and 2 bases, there was a span of 12 bases. Germline CDR1 and CDR2: SGHRS and YFSETQ. This CDR3 has 14 amino acids. CDR3: CASRQGQATDTQYF. CDR3 nucleotides: TGCGCCAGCAGGCAAGGACAAGCCACAGATACGCAGTATTTT.

This clone has a handful of counts. V usage is TRBV6-8 and J usage is TRBJ2-7; possibly TRBD2 for D (5 bases). Per the germline V gene, CDR1 is MNHGY and CDR2 is SAAAGT. The CDR3 extends over 15 amino acids. The germline V and J ends were trimmed by 6 bases and 3 bases, with 18 bases remaining between them. The CDR3 nucleotides are TGTGCCAGCAGAACACTCCGGGGAGTAAACTACGAGCAGTACTTC. As protein: CASRTLRGVNYEQYF.

The chain is built from TRBV30 and TRBJ1-2; D is possibly TRBD1 (5 bases). V was trimmed by 1 base and J by 6 bases, leaving 12 bases between them. In germline, CDR1 is GTSNPN, CDR2 SVGIG (reference sequence). The CDR3 contains 13 residues. CDR3 in DNA: TGTGCCTGGAGTGCAGGGTTTCCTAATGGCTACACCTTC. It codes for CAWSAGFPNGYTF.

In its sample, this clone was seen once. The V gene is TRBV18, the J gene TRBJ2-5; the match to TRBD2 covers 7 bases. This CDR3 has 15 amino acids. Germline trimming cut 6 bases from V and 4 bases from J; bases unmatched to any gene: 11. CDR1 KGHSH and CDR2 LQKENI come from the germline V gene. The DNA for the CDR3 is TGTGCCAGCTCTCAATCCCCGGGGGGACCAGAGACCCAGTACTTC. Encoded protein: CASSQSPGGPETQYF.

The CDR3 DNA follows: TGTGCCAGCTCACCGGGAGACAGGGGGGTGCGACAAGAGACCCAGTACTTC. Its translation is CASSPGDRGVRQETQYF. This chain connects TRBV18 to TRBJ2-5; 9 bases align to TRBD1. The trim removed 3 bases at V and 2 bases at J, leaving 10 bases unmatched. This CDR3 is built from 17 residues. Germline V CDR1 and CDR2: KGHSH, LQKENI. The variable domain in full, with the rest retrieved from reference TRBV18 and TRBJ2-5, is NAGVMQNPRHLVRRRGQEARLRCSPMKGHSHVYWYRQLPEEGLKFMVYLQKENIIDESGMPKERFSAEFPKEGPSILRIQQVVRGDSAAYFCASSPGDRGVRQETQYFGPGTRLLVL.

This sequence joins TRBV7-5 and TRBJ2-3; the tabulated D call, TRBD1, remains unverified against the DNA. TRBV7-5 is a pseudogene. The CDR3 is 15 residues long. CDR3 nucleotide sequence: TGTGCCAGCAGCCCACAGGGGGCTCTGACAGATACGCAGTATTTT. Translated, it gives CASSPQGALTDTQYF.

This clone appeared a few times. J is TRBJ2-3 and V is TRBV6-8; 7 nucleotides agree with TRBD1. CDR3 length equals 16 residues. The V gene end was trimmed by 2 bases and the J gene end by 2 bases; junction bases not matched to a gene: 7. CDR1 and CDR2 from the germline V gene are MNHGY and SAAAGT. The chain's CDR3 is CASSYQGQRNTDTQYF. The CDR3 nucleotides are TGTGCCAGCAGTTACCAGGGACAGAGAAACACAGATACGCAGTATTTT.

This clone was found a few times. V is TRBV6-8 and J is TRBJ2-2; no firm D call. CDR1 MNHGY and CDR2 SAAAGT come from the germline V gene. The length of the CDR3 is 14 residues. Deletions cut 7 bases from V and 4 bases from J, with 13 bases between. The CDR3, as DNA: TGTGCCAGCACTTTTGAGCCGGGCACCGGGGAGCTGTTTTTT. Protein: CASTFEPGTGELFF.